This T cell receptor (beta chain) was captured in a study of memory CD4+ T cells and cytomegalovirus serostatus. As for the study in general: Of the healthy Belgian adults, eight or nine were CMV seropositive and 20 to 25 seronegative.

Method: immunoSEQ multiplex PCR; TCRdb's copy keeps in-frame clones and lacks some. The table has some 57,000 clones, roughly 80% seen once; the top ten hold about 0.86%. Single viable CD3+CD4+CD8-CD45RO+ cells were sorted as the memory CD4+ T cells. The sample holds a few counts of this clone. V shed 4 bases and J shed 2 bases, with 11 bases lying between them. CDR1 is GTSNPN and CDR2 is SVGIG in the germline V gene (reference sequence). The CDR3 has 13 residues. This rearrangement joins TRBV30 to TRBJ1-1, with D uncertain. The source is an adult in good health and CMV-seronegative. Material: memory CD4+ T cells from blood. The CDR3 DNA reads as TGTGCCTGGAAACGTGACATTAACACTGAAGCTTTCTTT. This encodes CAWKRDINTEAFF.